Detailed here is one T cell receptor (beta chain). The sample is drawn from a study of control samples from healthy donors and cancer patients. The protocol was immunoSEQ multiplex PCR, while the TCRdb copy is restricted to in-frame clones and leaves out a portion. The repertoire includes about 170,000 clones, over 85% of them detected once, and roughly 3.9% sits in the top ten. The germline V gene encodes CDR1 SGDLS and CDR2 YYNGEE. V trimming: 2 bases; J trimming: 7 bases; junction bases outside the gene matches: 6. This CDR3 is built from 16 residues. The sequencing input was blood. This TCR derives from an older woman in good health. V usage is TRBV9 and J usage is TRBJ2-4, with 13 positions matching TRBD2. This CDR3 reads CASSVTSGGAGNIQYF. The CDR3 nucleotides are TGTGCCAGCAGCGTCACTAGCGGGGGGGCCGGGAACATTCAGTACTTC.